This is a list of T cell receptor beta chains from one sample in a study of cytomegalovirus exposure and HLA in healthy donors. Assay: immunoSEQ multiplex PCR; the TCRdb copy retains only in-frame clones and omits some. The repertoire holds approximately 100,000 clones, with around 75% as singletons. Sequencing input: PBMCs. The receptors were gathered from a man aged 40-50 years in good health and CMV-seronegative. Each CDR3 is given without its conserved first and last residue. The order of the fields is V gene, J gene, CDR3 protein.

V gene: TRBV4-1
J gene: TRBJ1-3
CDR3 protein: ASSDRTGSSGNTIY

V gene: TRBV19
J gene: TRBJ1-4
CDR3 protein: ASTKGQDRSAEKLF

V gene: TRBV2
J gene: TRBJ1-1
CDR3 protein: ASSEKRRNTEAF

V gene: TRBV2
J gene: TRBJ1-5
CDR3 protein: ASSEDYSSNQPQH

V gene: TRBV6-1
J gene: TRBJ1-3
CDR3 protein: ASSDLGAAIAGNTIY

V gene: TRBV7-8
J gene: TRBJ2-1
CDR3 protein: ASSLEPTRRYGEQF

V gene: TRBV11-2
J gene: TRBJ2-1
CDR3 protein: ASSYRGNEQF

V gene: TRBV6-1
J gene: TRBJ1-2
CDR3 protein: ATTVSGGAGYT

V gene: TRBV5-4
J gene: TRBJ2-5
CDR3 protein: ASSPGTETQY

V gene: TRBV7-2
J gene: TRBJ1-1
CDR3 protein: ASSFTGLGTEAF

V gene: TRBV5-1
J gene: TRBJ2-1
CDR3 protein: ASSLPKTGALYNEQF

V gene: TRBV6-1
J gene: TRBJ2-7
CDR3 protein: ASSELLGQGASEQY

V gene: TRBV6-1
J gene: TRBJ2-2
CDR3 protein: ASSEGGQNTGELF

V gene: TRBV5-6
J gene: TRBJ2-7
CDR3 protein: ASSLGSGPGTDTPYEQY

V gene: TRBV6-1
J gene: TRBJ1-3
CDR3 protein: ASSEDRASGNTIY

V gene: TRBV5-1
J gene: TRBJ2-4
CDR3 protein: ASSLMRSSGGPRNENIQY

V gene: TRBV18
J gene: TRBJ1-2
CDR3 protein: ASSPTGTGDGYT

V gene: TRBV29-1
J gene: TRBJ2-1
CDR3 protein: SVEDLQGSDEQF

V gene: TRBV6-1
J gene: TRBJ2-1
CDR3 protein: ASRKAGTGENEQF

V gene: TRBV5-1
J gene: TRBJ1-1
CDR3 protein: ASSLYGDRSRTEAF

V gene: TRBV2
J gene: TRBJ1-1
CDR3 protein: ASSQRQGRLNTEAF

V gene: TRBV10-3
J gene: TRBJ2-7
CDR3 protein: AISESLTDYEQY

V gene: TRBV18
J gene: TRBJ1-3
CDR3 protein: ASSPAGSGNTIY

V gene: TRBV6-1
J gene: TRBJ2-6
CDR3 protein: ASSVTGGAGANVLT

V gene: TRBV5-4
J gene: TRBJ1-2
CDR3 protein: ASSLDSPIWDGYT

V gene: TRBV6-5
J gene: TRBJ1-6
CDR3 protein: ASSYVRDRASPLH

V gene: TRBV6-5
J gene: TRBJ1-6
CDR3 protein: ASSFDRVSPLH

V gene: TRBV19
J gene: TRBJ1-4
CDR3 protein: ASRPGQGTATNEKLF

V gene: TRBV2
J gene: TRBJ2-1
CDR3 protein: ASRKTWDWTNNEQF

V gene: TRBV6-6
J gene: TRBJ1-2
CDR3 protein: ASRVSSDRVYGYT

V gene: TRBV7-9
J gene: TRBJ2-3
CDR3 protein: ASSSPTRGFTDTQY

V gene: TRBV7-9
J gene: TRBJ2-5
CDR3 protein: ASSQNAGTGGETQY

V gene: TRBV11-2
J gene: TRBJ1-5
CDR3 protein: ASSPGDRFNQPQH

V gene: TRBV27
J gene: TRBJ2-6
CDR3 protein: ASIGLSGANVLT